This is a list of T cell receptor beta chains from one sample in a study of cytomegalovirus exposure and HLA in healthy donors. Repertoires were generated with immunoSEQ multiplex PCR, while TCRdb's copy carries only in-frame clones and drops some. Found here are over 150,000 clones, 85% to 90% of them singletons; the top ten hold roughly 1.9%. What was sequenced was PBMCs. Source of these receptors: a human donor in good health. The CDR3 runs from the conserved cysteine through the conserved F or W. A D gene is named only where the DNA matches it firmly. Some rows have no size entry. The others give once, few or many, or a class for an expanded clone.

15	TRBV14	TRBD2	TRBJ2-7	NA	CASSRERGFSYEQYF	TGTGCCAGCAGCCGCGAGCGGGGGTTCTCCTACGAGCAGTACTTC
13	TRBV9	NA	TRBJ1-1	few	CASRGQGNTEAFF	TGTGCCAGCAGGGGCCAGGGGAACACTGAAGCTTTCTTT
16	TRBV9	TRBD2	TRBJ2-3	NA	CASSVGGLAGADTQYF	TGTGCCAGCAGCGTAGGAGGGCTAGCGGGAGCCGATACGCAGTATTTT
14	TRBV7-2	NA	TRBJ2-3	NA	CASSLVLATDTQYF	TGTGCCAGCAGCTTAGTATTGGCCACAGATACGCAGTATTTT
15	TRBV5-6	NA	TRBJ2-2	NA	CASSLGGASTGELFF	TGTGCCAGCAGCTTGGGTGGGGCCTCCACCGGGGAGCTGTTTTTT
15	TRBV6-1	TRBD1	TRBJ1-2	NA	CASSGQGVGNYGYTF	TGTGCCAGCAGTGGACAGGGGGTGGGTAACTATGGCTACACCTTC
15	TRBV9	NA	TRBJ2-7	once	CASSVGGSLTYEQYF	TGTGCCAGCAGCGTAGGAGGCAGCCTCACCTACGAGCAGTACTTC
15	TRBV5-1	NA	TRBJ2-3	NA	CASSLFGGYTDTQYF	TGCGCCAGCAGCTTATTTGGCGGATACACAGATACGCAGTATTTT
13	TRBV4-3	NA	TRBJ1-2	NA	CASSQDLTWGYTF	TGCGCCAGCAGCCAAGATCTGACTTGGGGCTACACCTTC
16	TRBV5-5	NA	TRBJ2-7	NA	CASSLMLTQGGIEQYF	TGTGCCAGCAGCTTGATGCTGACACAAGGCGGGATCGAGCAGTACTTC
12	TRBV6-4	NA	TRBJ2-2	NA	CASRGPDGELFF	TGTGCCAGCAGGGGGCCCGACGGGGAGCTGTTTTTT
15	TRBV13	TRBD2	TRBJ2-5	once	CASSWIAGGQETQYF	TGTGCCAGCAGCTGGATAGCGGGGGGGCAAGAGACCCAGTACTTC
12	TRBV7-2	NA	TRBJ2-1	NA	CASSRDTGEQFF	TGTGCCAGCAGCCGGGACACGGGTGAGCAGTTCTTC
14	TRBV2	NA	TRBJ1-2	once	CASTSLSGHYGYTF	TGTGCCAGCACCAGTTTGTCTGGGCACTATGGCTACACCTTC
15	TRBV7-3	TRBD2	TRBJ2-2	NA	CASSLRGRETGELFF	TGTGCCAGCAGCTTAAGGGGGAGGGAGACCGGGGAGCTGTTTTTT
14	TRBV7-9	TRBD1	TRBJ1-1	NA	CASSKITGVPEAFF	TGTGCCAGCAGCAAAATTACAGGGGTGCCTGAAGCTTTCTTT
16	TRBV6-1	NA	TRBJ1-3	NA	CASSDLRVLSGNTIYF	TGTGCCAGCAGTGACTTGAGGGTCCTCTCTGGAAACACCATATATTTT
16	TRBV4-1	NA	TRBJ2-2	NA	CASSQSGTAATGELFF	TGCGCCAGCAGTCAGTCCGGAACGGCGGCTACCGGGGAGCTGTTTTTT
17	TRBV5-1	TRBD2	TRBJ2-7	NA	CASSLIGSGISSYEQYF	TGCGCCAGCAGCTTGATCGGTAGCGGGATCAGCTCCTACGAGCAGTACTTC
15	TRBV7-9	TRBD1	TRBJ2-5	NA	CASSSGTGGAETQYF	TGTGCCAGCAGCTCGGGAACAGGGGGCGCGGAGACCCAGTACTTC
14	TRBV6-1	TRBD2	TRBJ2-1	NA	CASESGSSYNEQFF	TGTGCCAGCGAAAGCGGGAGCTCCTACAATGAGCAGTTCTTC
16	TRBV7-8	TRBD1	TRBJ1-1	NA	CASSPTGGKVNTEAFF	TGTGCCAGCAGCCCGACAGGGGGTAAGGTGAACACTGAAGCTTTCTTT
15	TRBV5-6	NA	TRBJ2-7	once	CASSLLAGFAYEQYF	TGTGCCAGCAGCTTGCTGGCAGGCTTCGCCTACGAGCAGTACTTC
14	TRBV5-8	NA	TRBJ2-3	NA	CASRERASTDTQYF	TGTGCCAGCAGAGAGCGGGCGAGCACAGATACGCAGTATTTT
15	TRBV5-6	TRBD1	TRBJ1-1	NA	CASSWGQGDISEAFF	TGTGCCAGCAGCTGGGGACAGGGTGATATCTCTGAAGCTTTCTTT
13	TRBV30	TRBD1	TRBJ2-7	NA	CAFGQDLSYEQYF	TGTGCTTTCGGACAGGATCTCTCCTACGAGCAGTACTTC
14	TRBV7-9	TRBD2	TRBJ2-3	NA	CASSLSGNADTQYF	TGTGCCAGCAGCCTAAGCGGGAACGCAGATACGCAGTATTTT
15	TRBV2	NA	TRBJ1-4	NA	CASSEVGAPGEKLFF	TGTGCCAGCAGTGAAGTGGGGGCACCGGGTGAAAAACTGTTTTTT
14	TRBV28	NA	TRBJ1-2	NA	CASSLTGGVGGYTF	TGTGCCAGCAGTTTGACCGGGGGAGTTGGGGGCTACACCTTC
15	TRBV15	NA	TRBJ1-1	NA	CATSRNQGRNTEAFF	TGTGCCACCAGCAGAAACCAGGGAAGGAACACTGAAGCTTTCTTT
13	TRBV30	NA	TRBJ1-5	NA	CAWSVTENQPQHF	TGTGCCTGGAGTGTTACAGAAAATCAGCCCCAGCATTTT
15	TRBV13	TRBD2	TRBJ2-5	NA	CASSLLPTSRETQYF	TGTGCCAGCAGCCTCCTCCCGACTAGCCGTGAGACCCAGTACTTC
14	TRBV25-1	TRBD1	TRBJ1-6	few	CASRQGADNSPLHF	TGTGCCAGCAGACAGGGGGCGGACAATTCACCCCTCCACTTT
13	TRBV27	TRBD2	TRBJ2-1	NA	CASSFLGTREQFF	TGTGCCAGCAGTTTCCTTGGGACTAGGGAGCAGTTCTTC
15	TRBV4-2	TRBD2	TRBJ2-1	NA	CASSQLTSGNNEQFF	TGTGCCAGCAGCCAACTGACTAGCGGTAACAATGAGCAGTTCTTC
14	TRBV6-5	NA	TRBJ1-6	once	CASSRAWYNSPLHF	TGTGCCAGCAGCCGAGCATGGTATAATTCACCCCTCCACTTT